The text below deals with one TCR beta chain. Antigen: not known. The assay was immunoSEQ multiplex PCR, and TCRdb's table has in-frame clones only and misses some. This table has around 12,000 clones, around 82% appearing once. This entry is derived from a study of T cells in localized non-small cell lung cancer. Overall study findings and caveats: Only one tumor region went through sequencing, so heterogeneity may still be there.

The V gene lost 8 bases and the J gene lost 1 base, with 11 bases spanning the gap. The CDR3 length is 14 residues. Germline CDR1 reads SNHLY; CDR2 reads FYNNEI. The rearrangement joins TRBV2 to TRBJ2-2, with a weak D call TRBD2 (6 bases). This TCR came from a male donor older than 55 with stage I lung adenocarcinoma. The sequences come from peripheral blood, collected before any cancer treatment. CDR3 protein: CASRGGMNTGELFF. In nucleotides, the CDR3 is TGTGCCAGCCGAGGCGGGATGAACACCGGGGAGCTGTTTTTT.